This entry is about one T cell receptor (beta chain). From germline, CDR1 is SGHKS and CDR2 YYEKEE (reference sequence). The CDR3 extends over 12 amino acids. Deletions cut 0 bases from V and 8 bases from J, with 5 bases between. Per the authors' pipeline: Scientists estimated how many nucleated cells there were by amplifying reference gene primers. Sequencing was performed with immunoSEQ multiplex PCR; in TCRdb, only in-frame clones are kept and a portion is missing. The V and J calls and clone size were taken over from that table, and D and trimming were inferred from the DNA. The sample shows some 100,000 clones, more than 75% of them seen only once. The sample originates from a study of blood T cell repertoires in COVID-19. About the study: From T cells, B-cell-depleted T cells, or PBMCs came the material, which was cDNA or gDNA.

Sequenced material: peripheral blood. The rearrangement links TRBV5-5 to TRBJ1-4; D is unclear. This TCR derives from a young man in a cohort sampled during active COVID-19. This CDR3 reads CASSLVEEKLFF. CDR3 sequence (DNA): TGTGCCAGCAGCTTGGTGGAGGAAAAACTGTTTTTT.